These 23 T cell receptor beta chains were all obtained from the same sample, sequenced in a study of T cells in Graves' hyperthyroidism and ophthalmopathy. The investigators amplified TCR beta CDR3 regions from RNA transcripts. An initial round of RT-PCR targeting the TCR CDR3 relied on the HTBI primer set. TCRdb redid the calling of the multiplex PCR reads with MiXCR, one entry per CDR3 protein. Of 660,000 or so distinct CDR3 sequences listed, 20% to 25% are singletons. The source material was blood. The receptors derive from a man aged 25-45 years with Graves' ophthalmopathy.

This clonotype was seen at least ten times. The chain employs TRBV18 and TRBJ2-1; no clear D gene. The CDR3 spans 12 residues. The germline V and J ends were trimmed by 3 bases and 4 bases, with 4 bases remaining between them. Germline loops: CDR1 KGHSH, CDR2 LQKENI. The CDR3 DNA reads as TGTGCCAGCTCACCGGGGTACAATGAGCAGTTCTTC. Its translation: CASSPGYNEQFF.

The CDR3 bases are TGCGCCAGCAGCCAAGTCCCGAATAACTATGGCTACACCTTC. It yields the protein CASSQVPNNYGYTF. The rearrangement uses TRBV4-3 and TRBJ1-2; D not certain. The CDR3 runs 14 residues. Germline CDR1 reads LGHNA; CDR2 reads YSLEER. Trimming cost V 1 base and J 1 base, with 7 bases left between them.

V is TRBV4-1 and J is TRBJ2-1; the D is unclear. Germline V CDR1 and CDR2: MGHRA, YSYEKL. The CDR3 totals 16 residues. Trimming pared 3 bases from V and 0 bases from J, leaving 12 bases between. The CDR3 loop is CASSHPHTSSYNEQFF. The CDR3 DNA reads as TGCGCCAGCAGCCACCCACATACGAGCTCCTACAATGAGCAGTTCTTC.

This clonotype has more than one count but fewer than ten. The chain has TRBV24-1 and TRBJ2-2; D call uncertain. Germline V gene data show CDR1 as KGHDR and CDR2 as SFDVKD. The V gene lost 5 bases and the J gene lost 0 bases, with 6 bases spanning the gap. This CDR3 has 14 amino acids. The CDR3 coding sequence is TGTGCCACCAGTGCCAGGACGAACACCGGGGAGCTGTTTTTT. Its translation: CATSARTNTGELFF.

The chain couples TRBV28 to TRBJ2-7; the match to TRBD2 covers 9 bases. The CDR3 is 15 residues long. Germline loops: CDR1 MDHEN, CDR2 SYDVKM. J lost 5 bases, V lost 2 bases, and 7 bases had no gene match. The CDR3 loop reads CASSLIGGRADEQYF. The CDR3 nucleotides are TGTGCCAGCAGTTTAATAGGCGGGAGGGCCGACGAGCAGTACTTC.

This clonotype was counted ten times or more. The rearrangement links TRBV28 to TRBJ2-7; 7 bases map to TRBD1. With V trimmed by 10 bases and J by 2 bases, 5 bases remained unmatched. CDR1 and CDR2 from the germline V gene are MDHEN and SYDVKM. The CDR3 extends over 12 amino acids. The DNA of the CDR3 is TGTGCCACTCTGACAGGGACCTACGAGCAGTACTTC. Translation: CATLTGTYEQYF.

This rearrangement joins TRBV30 to TRBJ2-7; 10 bases map to TRBD1. Germline V CDR1 and CDR2: GTSNPN, SVGIG (reference sequence). V gave up 6 bases and J gave up 3 bases; unmatched junction bases: 11. The CDR3 covers 15 residues. CDR3 sequence reads: CACMGDRGLDYEQYF. Written as DNA, the CDR3 is TGTGCCTGCATGGGGGACAGGGGTTTGGACTACGAGCAGTACTTC.

In this sample, this clonotype turned up a few times. V gene TRBV18 combines with J gene TRBJ2-5; 8 nucleotides agree with TRBD1. With V trimmed by 4 bases and J by 5 bases, 18 bases remained unmatched. The germline V gene encodes CDR1 KGHSH and CDR2 LQKENI. CDR3 length: 18 amino acids. As DNA, the CDR3 is TGTGCCAGCTCACAAGCCTGGGTCGGACAGGGCCGGGAGGAGACCCAGTACTTC. Amino acids: CASSQAWVGQGREETQYF.

This clonotype was picked up a small number of times. This chain uses TRBV2 with TRBJ2-5, with D perhaps TRBD1 or TRBD2 (6 bases each). Trimming removed 9 bases from V and 12 bases from J, with 23 bases in between. This CDR3 region has 13 residues. Germline V gene lookup returns CDR1 SNHLY and CDR2 FYNNEI. Here the CDR3 reads CASGRDKGLREYF. The CDR3 DNA is TGTGCCAGTGGCCGGGACAAGGGACTCCGGGAGTACTTC.

In this sample, this clonotype turned up once. CDR3 region: CASSLGGKIPLHF. CDR3 coding DNA: TGTGCCAGCAGTTTAGGGGGCAAGATACCCCTCCACTTT. V is TRBV28 and J is TRBJ1-6, with a tentative D call TRBD1 (6 bases). The CDR3 covers 13 residues. Germline CDR1 and CDR2: MDHEN and SYDVKM. V was cut by 2 bases and J by 12 bases, with 11 bases left in between.

The sample holds many counts of this clonotype. The CDR3 region is CSAPGTGNTEAFF. DNA of the CDR3: TGCAGTGCTCCCGGGACAGGGAACACTGAAGCTTTCTTT. The rearrangement joins TRBV20-1 to TRBJ1-1, with 8 bases aligning to TRBD1. This CDR3 has 13 residues. The V gene's germline CDR1 is DFQATT and CDR2 SNEGSKA (reference sequence). The J segment lost 1 base and the V segment lost 5 bases, leaving 3 bases of the junction unmatched.

The chain recombines TRBV5-6 with TRBJ2-7; D remains unclear. The CDR3 consists of 13 residues. Trimming cost V 5 bases and J 3 bases, with 12 bases left between them. Germline CDR1 reads SGHDT; CDR2 reads YYEEEE. The CDR3: CASSLGSFYEQYF. In DNA, the CDR3 is TGTGCCAGCAGTTTAGGATCCTTCTACGAGCAGTACTTC.

This chain joins TRBV7-9 and TRBJ1-3, with TRBD1 as a possible D gene (6 bases). Germline loops: CDR1 SEHNR, CDR2 FQNEAQ (reference sequence). V lost 4 bases and J 6 bases, leaving 10 bases between the germline ends. This CDR3 contains 13 residues. Here the CDR3 reads CASSSAGANTIYF. Written as DNA, the CDR3 is TGTGCCAGCAGCTCCGCGGGGGCAAACACCATATATTTT. The variable domain in full, completed from reference TRBV7-9 and TRBJ1-3, reads DTGVSQNPRHKITKRGQNVTFRCDPISEHNRLYWYRQTLGQGPEFLTYFQNEAQLEKSRLLSDRFSAERPKGSFSTLEIQRTEQGDSAMYLCASSSAGANTIYFGEGSWLTVV.

Only a few counts were recorded for this clonotype. CDR3 in amino acids: CASSFVDSYNSPLHF. As DNA, the CDR3 is TGTGCCAGCAGTTTTGTAGACTCCTATAATTCACCCCTCCACTTT. V usage is TRBV27 and J usage is TRBJ1-6, with no clear D. Germline loops: CDR1 MNHEY, CDR2 SMNVEV (reference sequence). The length of the CDR3 is 15 residues. The V end was cut by 3 bases, the J end by 0 bases, with 6 bases between.

The rearrangement joins TRBV20-1 to TRBJ2-5; TRBD1 agrees at 8 bases. Germline-derived CDR1 and CDR2 are DFQATT and SNEGSKA (reference sequence). The CDR3 spans 15 residues. V shed 2 bases and J 1 base; nucleotides not matched to a gene: 6. CDR3 residues: CSARPSTGVQETQYF. CDR3 DNA sequence: TGCAGTGCTAGACCCTCGACAGGGGTCCAAGAGACCCAGTACTTC.

This clonotype was counted ten times or more. A clone one base away is much larger, so this may be a read error. The chain is built from TRBV12-3 or TRBV12-4 and TRBJ2-3; D is perhaps TRBD2 (5 bases). V lost 6 bases and J 0 bases, leaving 10 bases between the germline ends. The CDR3 is 14 amino acids. The CDR3 loop reads CASSFGGSTDTQYF. The CDR3 DNA reads TGTGCCAGCAGCTTTGGCGGGAGCACAGATACGCAGTATTTT.

In its sample, this clonotype was seen a few times. The chain employs TRBV24-1 and TRBJ2-3; a possible D gene is TRBD1 (5 bases). CDR1 KGHDR and CDR2 SFDVKD come from the germline V gene. The CDR3 covers 16 residues. Trimming took off 4 bases at V and 0 bases at J, with 13 bases between the two ends. The CDR3 loop reads CATSDPGQASTDTQYF. In DNA form, the CDR3 reads TGTGCCACCAGTGACCCCGGACAAGCTAGCACAGATACGCAGTATTTT.

This clonotype was counted a few times. V gene TRBV5-1 combines with J gene TRBJ1-1; D is possibly TRBD1 (6 bases). The CDR3 loop spans 15 amino acids. Trimming shortened V by 5 bases and J by 0 bases, and 14 bases separated the two germline ends. The V gene's germline CDR1 is SGHRS and CDR2 YFSETQ. The CDR3 nucleotides are TGCGCCAGCAGTGGGGGGGGGGCCCTGAACACTGAAGCTTTCTTT. It translates to CASSGGGALNTEAFF. The full variable domain, rest sourced from reference TRBV5-1 and TRBJ1-1, is KAGVTQTPRYLIKTRGQQVTLSCSPISGHRSVSWYQQTPGQGLQFLFEYFSETQRNKGNFPGRFSGRQFSNSRSEMNVSTLELGDSALYLCASSGGGALNTEAFFGQGTRLTVV.

The chain links TRBV19 to TRBJ2-4; D not certain. V shed 8 bases and J shed 0 bases, with 8 bases lying between them. From germline, CDR1 is LNHDA and CDR2 SQIVND (reference sequence). The CDR3 loop spans 13 amino acids. The CDR3 coding sequence is TGTGCCAGTGCGAGTCTAGCCAAAAACATTCAGTACTTC. This codes for CASASLAKNIQYF. Full variable domain (outside the CDR3, taken from reference TRBV19 and TRBJ2-4): DGGITQSPKYLFRKEGQNVTLSCEQNLNHDAMYWYRQDPGQGLRLIYYSQIVNDFQKGDIAEGYSVSREKKESFPLTVTSAQKNPTAFYLCASASLAKNIQYFGAGTRLSVL.

The chain is built from TRBV4-3 and TRBJ2-1, with 7 positions matching TRBD2. With 1 base clipped from V and 7 bases from J, the junction kept 7 bases outside the gene matches. Germline V gene sequence: CDR1 LGHNA, CDR2 YSLEER. The CDR3 has 15 residues. The CDR3 spells CASSQVSGTANEQFF. The CDR3 DNA follows: TGCGCCAGCAGCCAAGTAAGCGGGACTGCTAATGAGCAGTTCTTC.

The rearrangement joins TRBV9 to TRBJ2-2; TRBD1 or TRBD2 may be the D gene (5 bases each). Germline V lookup: CDR1 SGDLS, CDR2 YYNGEE. Trimming removed 3 bases from V and 5 bases from J, with 20 bases in between. The CDR3 loop spans 17 amino acids. The CDR3 DNA sequence: TGTGCCAGCAGCGCCCACCTTTCGGGTGAGGGGACCGGGGAGCTGTTTTTT. Translating it yields CASSAHLSGEGTGELFF.

This clonotype turned up a few times. The chain joins TRBV28 to TRBJ2-5; weak D call: TRBD1 (5 bases). Trimming shortened V by 2 bases and J by 4 bases, and 17 bases separated the two germline ends. From germline, CDR1 is MDHEN and CDR2 SYDVKM. The CDR3 extends over 16 amino acids. CDR3 region: CASSLGRERYGETQYF. CDR3 in DNA: TGTGCCAGCAGTTTAGGCAGGGAAAGATATGGAGAGACCCAGTACTTC.

This clonotype was detected a few times. The chain employs TRBV27 and TRBJ1-1; D is perhaps TRBD1 (5 bases). The CDR3 spans 15 residues. From germline, CDR1 is MNHEY and CDR2 SMNVEV (reference sequence). V lost 6 bases, J lost 2 bases, and 16 bases lay in between. The CDR3, as DNA: TGTGCCAGCAGGCGAGAACCTGGGGGAAACACTGAAGCTTTCTTT. This gives the protein CASRREPGGNTEAFF.